Listed below are T cell receptor beta chains from one sample, sequenced in a study of blood T cell repertoires in COVID-19. Only in-frame clones appear in the TCRdb table, and some are missing; sequencing was by immunoSEQ multiplex PCR. The sample carries roughly 250,000 clones, 75% to 90% recorded once. Input material: PBMCs or T cells enriched from blood (not recorded which). These receptor sequences come from a woman aged 40-49 years with acute COVID-19. The CDR3 runs from the conserved cysteine through the conserved F or W. A D gene is named only where the DNA matches it firmly. A row's size may be missing; if present it is once, few, many or a size class.

j_call v_call clone_size d_call cdr3_aa cdr3_nt
TRBJ2-1 TRBV5-1 NA NA CASSLGQPGYEQFF TGCGCCAGCAGCTTGGGACAGCCGGGTTATGAGCAGTTCTTC
TRBJ2-7 TRBV14 NA TRBD2 CASSQDPAGGSYEQYF TGTGCCAGCAGCCAAGATCCGGCGGGGGGTTCCTACGAGCAGTACTTC
TRBJ2-7 TRBV30 NA TRBD1 CAWSVFRGLNEQYF TGTGCCTGGAGTGTATTCAGGGGGCTAAACGAGCAGTACTTC
TRBJ1-2 TRBV5-1 NA TRBD1 CASSTEDRRLNYGYTF TGCGCCAGCAGCACCGAGGACAGGAGACTTAACTATGGCTACACCTTC
TRBJ1-6 TRBV5-5 NA NA CASSPLTGYNSPLHF TGTGCCAGCAGCCCACTGACAGGATATAATTCACCCCTCCACTTT
TRBJ1-1 TRBV18 NA NA CASSPPDRMNTEAFF TGTGCCAGCTCACCTCCCGACAGGATGAACACTGAAGCTTTCTTT
TRBJ1-2 TRBV7-9 NA TRBD1 CAGQTGDWNGYTF TGTGCCGGGCAGACAGGGGATTGGAATGGCTACACCTTC
TRBJ1-1 TRBV5-1 NA NA CASSLLSLEDTEAFF TGCGCCAGCAGCTTGTTGAGCTTGGAGGACACTGAAGCTTTCTTT
TRBJ2-3 TRBV5-4 NA TRBD2 CASSLVGGPTDTQYF TGTGCCAGCAGCTTGGTGGGAGGGCCCACAGATACGCAGTATTTT
TRBJ2-7 TRBV7-3 NA NA CASSKDGGVDEQYF TGTGCCAGCAGCAAGGACGGAGGGGTCGACGAGCAGTACTTC
TRBJ2-7 TRBV2 NA TRBD2 CASSAGTSGSHEQYF TGTGCCAGCAGTGCCGGGACTAGCGGGTCGCACGAGCAGTACTTC
TRBJ2-2 TRBV6-1 NA TRBD2 CASSEIGGYTGELFF TGTGCCAGCAGTGAAATCGGGGGGTATACCGGGGAGCTGTTTTTT
TRBJ2-5 TRBV27 NA TRBD2 CASSFRREGLLETQYF TGTGCCAGCAGTTTTCGCCGGGAGGGCCTTCTAGAGACCCAGTACTTC
TRBJ2-1 TRBV11-3 few TRBD1 CASSSADRGSSYNEQFF TGTGCCAGCAGCTCCGCGGACAGGGGTAGCTCCTACAATGAGCAGTTCTTC
TRBJ2-5 TRBV6-5 once TRBD2 CASSSSGRARETQYF TGTGCCAGCAGTTCTAGCGGGAGGGCCCGGGAGACCCAGTACTTC
TRBJ1-4 TRBV7-2 NA TRBD1 CASSLGKGPGQINEKLFF TGTGCCAGCAGCTTAGGAAAGGGACCGGGACAGATTAATGAAAAACTGTTTTTT
TRBJ2-3 TRBV7-8 NA TRBD1 CASSSGTGSTDTQYF TGTGCCAGCAGCTCAGGGACAGGGAGTACAGATACGCAGTATTTT
TRBJ2-3 TRBV29-1 NA TRBD2 CSAAGGPEDTQYF TGCAGCGCCGCGGGAGGGCCTGAAGATACGCAGTATTTT
TRBJ2-7 TRBV19 NA TRBD1 CASSVPGQGVYEQYF TGTGCCAGTAGCGTTCCGGGACAGGGAGTCTACGAGCAGTACTTC
TRBJ2-7 TRBV27 NA TRBD1 CASSLLQGSYEQYF TGTGCCAGCAGTCTCTTACAGGGGAGCTACGAGCAGTACTTC
TRBJ2-1 TRBV19 NA NA CASSIFGSPYNEQFF TGTGCCAGTAGTATATTCGGGAGCCCCTACAATGAGCAGTTCTTC